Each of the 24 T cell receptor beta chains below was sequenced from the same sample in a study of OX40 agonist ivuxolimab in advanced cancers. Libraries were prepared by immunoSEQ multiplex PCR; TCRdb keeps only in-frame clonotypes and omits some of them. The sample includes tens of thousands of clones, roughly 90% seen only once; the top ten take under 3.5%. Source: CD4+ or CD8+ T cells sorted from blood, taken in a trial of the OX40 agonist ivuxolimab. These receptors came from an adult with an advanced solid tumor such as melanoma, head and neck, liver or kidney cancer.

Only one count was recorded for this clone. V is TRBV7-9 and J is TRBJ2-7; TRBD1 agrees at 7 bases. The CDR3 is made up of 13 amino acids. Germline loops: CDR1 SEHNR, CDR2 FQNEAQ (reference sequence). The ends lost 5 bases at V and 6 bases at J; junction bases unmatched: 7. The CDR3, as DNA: TGTGCCAGCAGCCCGACAGGGACCCGCGAGCAGTACTTC. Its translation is CASSPTGTREQYF. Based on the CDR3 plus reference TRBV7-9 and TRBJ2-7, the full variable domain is DTGVSQNPRHKITKRGQNVTFRCDPISEHNRLYWYRQTLGQGPEFLTYFQNEAQLEKSRLLSDRFSAERPKGSFSTLEIQRTEQGDSAMYLCASSPTGTREQYFGPGTRLTVT.

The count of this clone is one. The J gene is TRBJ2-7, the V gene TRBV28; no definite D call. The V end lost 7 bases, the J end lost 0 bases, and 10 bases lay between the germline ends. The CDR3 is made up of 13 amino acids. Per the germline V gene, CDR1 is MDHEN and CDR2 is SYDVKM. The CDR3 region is CASKVTNSYEQYF. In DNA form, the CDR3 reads TGTGCCAGCAAAGTGACAAACTCCTACGAGCAGTACTTC.

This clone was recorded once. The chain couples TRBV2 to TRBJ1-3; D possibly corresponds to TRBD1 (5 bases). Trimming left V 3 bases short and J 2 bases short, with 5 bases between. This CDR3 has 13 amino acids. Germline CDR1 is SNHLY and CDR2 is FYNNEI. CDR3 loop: CASSDRAGNTIYF. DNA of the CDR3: TGTGCCAGCAGTGACAGGGCTGGAAACACCATATATTTT.

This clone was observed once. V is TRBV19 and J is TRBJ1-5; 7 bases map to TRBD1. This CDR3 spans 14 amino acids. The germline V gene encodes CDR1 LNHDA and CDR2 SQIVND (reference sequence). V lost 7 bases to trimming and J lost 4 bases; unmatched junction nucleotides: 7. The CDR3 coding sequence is TGTGCCAGTAAAGGGGGCGCCCGGAATCAGCCCCAGCATTTT. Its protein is CASKGGARNQPQHF.

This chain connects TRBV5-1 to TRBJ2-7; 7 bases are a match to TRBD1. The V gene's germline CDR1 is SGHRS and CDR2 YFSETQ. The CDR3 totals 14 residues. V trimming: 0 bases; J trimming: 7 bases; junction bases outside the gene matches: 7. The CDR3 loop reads CASSLVEGAKEQYF. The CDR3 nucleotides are TGCGCCAGCAGCTTGGTAGAGGGGGCGAAAGAGCAGTACTTC.

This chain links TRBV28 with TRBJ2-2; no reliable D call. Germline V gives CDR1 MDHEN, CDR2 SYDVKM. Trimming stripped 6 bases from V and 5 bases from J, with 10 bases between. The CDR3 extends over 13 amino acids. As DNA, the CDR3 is TGTGCCAGCAGCCCTCAAGAGACCGGGGAGCTGTTTTTT. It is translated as CASSPQETGELFF.

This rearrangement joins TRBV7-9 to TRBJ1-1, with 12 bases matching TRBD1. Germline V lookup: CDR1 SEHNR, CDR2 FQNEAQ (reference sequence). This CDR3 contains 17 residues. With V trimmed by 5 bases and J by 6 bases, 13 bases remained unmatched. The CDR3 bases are TGTGCCAGCAGCATACTTCTGGGACAGGGGGCGACGGCTGAAGCTTTCTTT. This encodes CASSILLGQGATAEAFF.

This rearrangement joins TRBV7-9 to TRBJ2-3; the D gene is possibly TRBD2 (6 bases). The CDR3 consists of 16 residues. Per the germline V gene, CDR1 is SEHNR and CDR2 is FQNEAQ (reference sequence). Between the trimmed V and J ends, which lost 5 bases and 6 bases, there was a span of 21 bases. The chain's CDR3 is CASSRPLAKGWDTQYF. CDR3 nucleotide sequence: TGTGCCAGCAGCCGACCCCTAGCGAAAGGGTGGGATACGCAGTATTTT.

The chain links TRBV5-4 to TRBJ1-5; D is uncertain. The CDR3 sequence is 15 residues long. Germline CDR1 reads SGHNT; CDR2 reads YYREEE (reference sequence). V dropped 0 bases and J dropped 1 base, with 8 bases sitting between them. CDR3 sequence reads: CASSLDLGSNQPQHF. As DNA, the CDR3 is TGTGCCAGCAGCTTGGATCTCGGGAGCAATCAGCCCCAGCATTTT.

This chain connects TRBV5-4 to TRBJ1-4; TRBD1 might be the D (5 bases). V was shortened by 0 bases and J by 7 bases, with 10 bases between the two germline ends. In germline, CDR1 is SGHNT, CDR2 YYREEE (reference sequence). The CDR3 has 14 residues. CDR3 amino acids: CASSLAGTGEKLFF. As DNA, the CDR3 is TGTGCCAGCAGCTTGGCCGGGACGGGTGAAAAACTGTTTTTT.

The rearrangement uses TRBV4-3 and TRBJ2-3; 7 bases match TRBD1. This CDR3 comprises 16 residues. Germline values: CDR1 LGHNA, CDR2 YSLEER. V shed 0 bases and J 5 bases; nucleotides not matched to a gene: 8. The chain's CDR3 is CASSQESRGPKDTQYF. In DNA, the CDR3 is TGCGCCAGCAGCCAAGAGTCGAGGGGGCCTAAAGATACGCAGTATTTT.

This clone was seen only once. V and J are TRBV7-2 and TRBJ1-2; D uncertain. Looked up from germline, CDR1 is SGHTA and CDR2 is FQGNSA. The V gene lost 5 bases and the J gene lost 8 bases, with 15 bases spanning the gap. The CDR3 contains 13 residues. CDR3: CASSLLRVQGYTF. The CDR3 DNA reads TGTGCCAGCAGCCTATTGAGGGTGCAGGGCTACACCTTC.

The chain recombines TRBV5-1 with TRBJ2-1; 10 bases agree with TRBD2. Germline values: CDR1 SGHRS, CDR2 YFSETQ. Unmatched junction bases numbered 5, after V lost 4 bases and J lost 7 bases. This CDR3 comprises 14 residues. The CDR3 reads CASSGVAGGNEQFF. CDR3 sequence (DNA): TGCGCCAGCAGCGGAGTAGCGGGAGGTAATGAGCAGTTCTTC.

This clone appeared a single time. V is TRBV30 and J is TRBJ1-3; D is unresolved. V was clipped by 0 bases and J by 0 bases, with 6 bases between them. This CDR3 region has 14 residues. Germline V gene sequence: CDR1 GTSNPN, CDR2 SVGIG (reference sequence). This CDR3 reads CAWSVGLSGNTIYF. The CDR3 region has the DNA TGTGCCTGGAGTGTTGGGCTCTCTGGAAACACCATATATTTT.

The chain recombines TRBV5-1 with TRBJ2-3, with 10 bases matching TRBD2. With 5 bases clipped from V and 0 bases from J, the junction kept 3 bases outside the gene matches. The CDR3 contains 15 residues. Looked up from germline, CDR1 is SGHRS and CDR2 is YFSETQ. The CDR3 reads CASSVAGGSTDTQYF. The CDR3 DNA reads TGCGCCAGCAGTGTAGCGGGGGGAAGCACAGATACGCAGTATTTT. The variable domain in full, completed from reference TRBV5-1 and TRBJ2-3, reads KAGVTQTPRYLIKTRGQQVTLSCSPISGHRSVSWYQQTPGQGLQFLFEYFSETQRNKGNFPGRFSGRQFSNSRSEMNVSTLELGDSALYLCASSVAGGSTDTQYFGPGTRLTVL.

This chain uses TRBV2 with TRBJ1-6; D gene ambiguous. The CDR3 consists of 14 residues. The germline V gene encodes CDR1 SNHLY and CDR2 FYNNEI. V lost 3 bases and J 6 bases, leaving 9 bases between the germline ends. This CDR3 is CASSDRSFNSPLHF. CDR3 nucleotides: TGTGCCAGCAGTGATCGCAGTTTTAATTCACCCCTCCACTTT.

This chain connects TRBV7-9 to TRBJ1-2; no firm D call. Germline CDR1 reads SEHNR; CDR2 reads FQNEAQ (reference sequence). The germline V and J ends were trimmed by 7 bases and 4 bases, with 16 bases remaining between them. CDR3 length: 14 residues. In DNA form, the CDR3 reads TGTGCCAGCATCCTGAGTCTGTCTAGCTATGGCTACACCTTC. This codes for CASILSLSSYGYTF.

This CDR3 reads CASSLEYASKEQFF. CDR3 bases: TGTGCCAGCAGCTTAGAGTACGCTAGCAAAGAGCAGTTCTTC. This sequence joins TRBV7-6 and TRBJ2-1; maybe TRBD2 (5 bases). CDR1 is SGHVS, CDR2 FNYEAQ, per germline. CDR3 length: 14 amino acids. Deletions cut 1 base from V and 10 bases from J, with 14 bases between.

CDR3 protein: CASSISGMREQYF. CDR3 in DNA: TGTGCCAGTAGTATTAGCGGCATGAGAGAGCAGTACTTC. The chain uses TRBV19 and TRBJ2-7, with a weak D call TRBD2 (6 bases). The V end lost 3 bases, the J end lost 7 bases, and 13 bases lay between the germline ends. Germline CDR1 reads LNHDA; CDR2 reads SQIVND (reference sequence). CDR3 size: 13 residues.

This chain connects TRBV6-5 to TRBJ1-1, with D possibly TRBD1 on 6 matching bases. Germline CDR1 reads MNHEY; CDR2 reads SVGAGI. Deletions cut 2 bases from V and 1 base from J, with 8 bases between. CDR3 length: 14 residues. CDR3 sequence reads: CASSYETGNTEAFF. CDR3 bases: TGTGCCAGCAGTTACGAGACAGGGAACACTGAAGCTTTCTTT.

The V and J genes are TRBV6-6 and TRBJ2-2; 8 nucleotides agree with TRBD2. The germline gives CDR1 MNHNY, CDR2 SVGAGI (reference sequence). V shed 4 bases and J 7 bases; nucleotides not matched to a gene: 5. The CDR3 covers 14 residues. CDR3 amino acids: CASSSSGSNGELFF. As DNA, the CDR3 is TGTGCCAGCAGTTCGAGCGGGAGTAACGGGGAGCTGTTTTTT.

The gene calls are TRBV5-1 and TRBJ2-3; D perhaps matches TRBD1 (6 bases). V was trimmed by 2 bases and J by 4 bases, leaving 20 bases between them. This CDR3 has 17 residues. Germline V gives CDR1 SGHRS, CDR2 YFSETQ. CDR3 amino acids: CASSFSGSGALSDTQYF. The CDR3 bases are TGCGCCAGCAGCTTCTCCGGCTCAGGGGCGTTATCAGATACGCAGTATTTT.

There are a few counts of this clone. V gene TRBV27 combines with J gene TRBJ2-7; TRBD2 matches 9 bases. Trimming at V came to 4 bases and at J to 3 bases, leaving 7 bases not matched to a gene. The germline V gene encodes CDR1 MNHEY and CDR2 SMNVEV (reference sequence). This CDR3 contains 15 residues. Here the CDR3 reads CASSSAGLAYYEQYF. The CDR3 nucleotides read TGTGCCAGCAGTTCTGCCGGACTAGCGTACTACGAGCAGTACTTC.

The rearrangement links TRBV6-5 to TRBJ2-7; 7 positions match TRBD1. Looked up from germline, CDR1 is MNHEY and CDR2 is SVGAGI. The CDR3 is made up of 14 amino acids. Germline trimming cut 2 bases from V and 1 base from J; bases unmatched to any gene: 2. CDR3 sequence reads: CASSYDRASYEQYF. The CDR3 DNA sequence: TGTGCCAGCAGTTACGACAGGGCTTCCTACGAGCAGTACTTC.